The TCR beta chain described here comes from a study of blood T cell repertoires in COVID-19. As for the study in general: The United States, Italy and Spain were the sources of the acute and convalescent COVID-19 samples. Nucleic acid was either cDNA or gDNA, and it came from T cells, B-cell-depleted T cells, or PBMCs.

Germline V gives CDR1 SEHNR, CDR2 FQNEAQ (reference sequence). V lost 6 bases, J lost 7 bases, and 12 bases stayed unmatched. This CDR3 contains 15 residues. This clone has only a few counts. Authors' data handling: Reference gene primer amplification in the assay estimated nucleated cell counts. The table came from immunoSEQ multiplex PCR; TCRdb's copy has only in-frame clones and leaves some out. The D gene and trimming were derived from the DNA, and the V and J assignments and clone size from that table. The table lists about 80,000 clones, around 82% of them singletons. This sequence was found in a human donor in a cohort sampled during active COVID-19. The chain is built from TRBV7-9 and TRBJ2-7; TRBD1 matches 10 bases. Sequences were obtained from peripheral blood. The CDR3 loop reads CASSGPWDRGGEQYF. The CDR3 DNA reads TGTGCCAGCAGTGGCCCGTGGGACAGGGGTGGGGAGCAGTACTTC. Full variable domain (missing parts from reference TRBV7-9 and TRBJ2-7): DTGVSQNPRHKITKRGQNVTFRCDPISEHNRLYWYRQTLGQGPEFLTYFQNEAQLEKSRLLSDRFSAERPKGSFSTLEIQRTEQGDSAMYLCASSGPWDRGGEQYFGPGTRLTVT.